These 17 T cell receptor beta chains were all obtained from the same sample, sequenced in a study of a mutant IDH1 vaccine in newly diagnosed glioma. These TCRs' antigens remain unknown. Assay: immunoSEQ multiplex PCR; the TCRdb copy retains only in-frame clones and omits some. The sample lists tens of thousands of clones; 75% to 90% were seen once. Time point indicated: week 5, during vaccination. Vaccination used 300 ug of mutant IDH1 20-mer peptide per dose, with topical imiquimod. Specimen: PBMCs, collected from a glioma patient whose treatment included an IDH1 peptide vaccine. The receptors originated from a woman in her forties with glioma.

The V and J genes are TRBV6-6 and TRBJ1-1; perhaps TRBD1 as D (5 bases). Trimming pared 4 bases from V and 0 bases from J, leaving 12 bases between. Germline V gene lookup returns CDR1 MNHNY and CDR2 SVGAGI (reference sequence). The CDR3 length is 15 residues. This CDR3 reads CASSSRGFMNTEAFF. For the CDR3, the DNA is TGTGCCAGCAGTTCCCGGGGGTTCATGAACACTGAAGCTTTCTTT.

V gene TRBV19 combines with J gene TRBJ1-2, with 7 bases matching TRBD1. V dropped 8 bases and J dropped 5; count of bases not matched to a gene: 11. This CDR3 has 14 residues. CDR1 and CDR2 from the germline V gene are LNHDA and SQIVND (reference sequence). CDR3 sequence: CASRRDRDWYGYTF. CDR3 nucleotides: TGTGCCAGTCGCCGGGACAGAGATTGGTATGGCTACACCTTC.

The chain has TRBV4-1 and TRBJ1-1, with D unclear. Germline V CDR1 and CDR2: MGHRA, YSYEKL. This CDR3 has 19 residues. V lost 1 base and J lost 0, with 21 bases in between. CDR3 in amino acids: CASSQVPPQRPSLNTEAFF. In DNA form, the CDR3 reads TGCGCCAGCAGCCAAGTTCCCCCACAGCGACCGAGTTTGAACACTGAAGCTTTCTTT.

This clone came up once. The chain is built from TRBV19 and TRBJ1-5; 8 bases fit TRBD1. CDR1 and CDR2 from the germline V gene are LNHDA and SQIVND (reference sequence). The CDR3 totals 15 residues. The V segment lost 2 bases and the J segment 6 bases; nucleotides outside the gene matches: 6. CDR3 sequence reads: CASSIQAGGRQPQHF. The CDR3 DNA reads as TGTGCCAGTAGTATACAGGCAGGGGGCCGTCAGCCCCAGCATTTT.

This chain connects TRBV10-2 to TRBJ2-3; tentatively, D is TRBD1 (6 bases). Germline-derived CDR1 and CDR2 are WSHSY and SAAADI. The length of the CDR3 is 15 residues. V dropped 2 bases and J dropped 0 bases, with 9 bases sitting between them. The CDR3 sequence: CASSERTGSTDTQYF. CDR3 coding DNA: TGCGCCAGCAGTGAGAGAACAGGGAGCACAGATACGCAGTATTTT.

In its sample, this clone was seen once. The chain recombines TRBV9 with TRBJ1-1; a possible D gene is TRBD1 (6 bases). This CDR3 has 14 amino acids. CDR1 and CDR2 (germline): SGDLS, YYNGEE. Trimming cost V 0 bases and J 3 bases, with 9 bases left between them. CDR3 nucleotide sequence: TGTGCCAGCAGCGTAGGGCACAGGGACACTGAAGCTTTCTTT. Translated: CASSVGHRDTEAFF.

The chain is built from TRBV2 and TRBJ1-2; 8 bases align to TRBD1. Germline V lookup: CDR1 SNHLY, CDR2 FYNNEI. This CDR3 region has 15 residues. J gave up 0 bases and V 7 bases, and 7 bases lay outside the gene matches. The CDR3 is CASKIQGATNYGYTF. The CDR3 DNA sequence: TGTGCCAGCAAGATCCAGGGGGCGACTAACTATGGCTACACCTTC.

This clone was seen a handful of times. The chain recombines TRBV7-9 with TRBJ2-5; 7 nucleotides agree with TRBD1. J was trimmed by 2 bases and V by 4 bases; bases with no gene match: 4. The length of the CDR3 is 14 residues. The germline gives CDR1 SEHNR, CDR2 FQNEAQ (reference sequence). This CDR3 reads CASSYPGQQETQYF. CDR3 nucleotide sequence: TGTGCCAGCAGCTATCCGGGACAGCAAGAGACCCAGTACTTC.

The sample holds one count of this clone. The chain carries TRBV18 and TRBJ1-1, with D possibly being TRBD1 (5 bases). Germline V gene sequence: CDR1 KGHSH, CDR2 LQKENI. The V end lost 5 bases, the J end lost 6 bases, and 22 bases lay between the germline ends. This CDR3 contains 16 residues. The CDR3 sequence is CASSYADRGNGAEAFF. Written as DNA, the CDR3 is TGTGCCAGCTCATACGCGGACCGGGGCAATGGGGCTGAAGCTTTCTTT.

The CDR3 sequence is CASSPGLALPNEQFF. For the CDR3, the DNA is TGTGCCAGTAGCCCGGGACTAGCGCTCCCGAATGAGCAGTTCTTC. This sequence joins TRBV7-6 and TRBJ2-1; 10 bases match TRBD2. CDR1 and CDR2 (germline): SGHVS, FNYEAQ. This CDR3 is built from 15 residues. Trimming took 9 bases from V and 7 from J; bases not matched to a gene: 12.

This chain links TRBV30 with TRBJ1-1, with TRBD1 identical over 7 bases. The germline gives CDR1 GTSNPN, CDR2 SVGIG (reference sequence). The CDR3 sequence is 11 residues long. J was trimmed by 8 bases and V by 5 bases; bases with no gene match: 5. In nucleotides, the CDR3 is TGTGCCTGGGCCGGGACAGTAGAAGCTTTCTTT. As protein: CAWAGTVEAFF.

The chain employs TRBV4-1 and TRBJ2-7; 9 nucleotides align to TRBD1. The CDR3 spans 14 residues. Per germline, CDR1 MGHRA and CDR2 YSYEKL. The ends lost 7 bases at V and 5 bases at J; junction bases unmatched: 9. Written as DNA, the CDR3 is TGCGCCAGCAAGCCTCGGGACAGGGCCCACGAGCAGTACTTC. Translating gives CASKPRDRAHEQYF.

The V and J genes are TRBV7-9 and TRBJ1-6, with 7 bases identical to TRBD1. The length of the CDR3 is 15 residues. The J segment lost 8 bases and the V segment lost 5 bases, leaving 9 bases of the junction unmatched. In germline, CDR1 is SEHNR, CDR2 FQNEAQ (reference sequence). CDR3 sequence (DNA): TGTGCCAGCAGCACACAGGGGAACCGACATTCACCCCTCCACTTT. It encodes CASSTQGNRHSPLHF.

The gene calls are TRBV7-3 and TRBJ2-2; 12 nucleotides match TRBD2. Germline CDR1 reads SGHTA; CDR2 reads FQGTGA. The V segment lost 6 bases and the J segment 6 bases; nucleotides outside the gene matches: 5. This CDR3 has 15 residues. This chain's CDR3 is CASRASGRASGELFF. The CDR3 bases are TGTGCCAGCAGGGCTAGCGGGAGGGCCTCCGGGGAGCTGTTTTTT. Variable domain in full (rest from reference TRBV7-3 and TRBJ2-2): GAGVSQTPSNKVTEKGKYVELRCDPISGHTALYWYRQSLGQGPEFLIYFQGTGAADDSGLPNDRFFAVRPEGSVSTLKIQRTERGDSAVYLCASRASGRASGELFFGEGSRLTVL.

The rearrangement uses TRBV5-1 and TRBJ2-5; D not certain. Germline lookup yields CDR1 SGHRS and CDR2 YFSETQ. Trimming pared 0 bases from V and 1 base from J, leaving 10 bases between. This CDR3 has 15 amino acids. The CDR3 spells CASSLAGQSQETQYF. DNA of the CDR3: TGCGCCAGCAGCTTGGCCGGGCAGAGCCAAGAGACCCAGTACTTC.

The chain links TRBV2 to TRBJ1-1; no reliable D call. Deletions cut 5 bases from V and 1 base from J, with 11 bases between. Germline V gene data show CDR1 as SNHLY and CDR2 as FYNNEI. CDR3 length: 14 amino acids. CDR3 sequence reads: CASSYQRWNTEAFF. CDR3 coding DNA: TGTGCCAGCAGTTACCAACGGTGGAACACTGAAGCTTTCTTT.

V is TRBV7-2 and J is TRBJ1-2, with D perhaps matching TRBD1 (6 bases). The CDR3 sequence is 16 residues long. Trimming removed 6 bases from V and 0 bases from J, with 17 bases in between. Looked up from germline, CDR1 is SGHTA and CDR2 is FQGNSA. The CDR3 reads CASRPTMGATNYGYTF. DNA of the CDR3: TGTGCCAGCAGACCTACAATGGGGGCCACTAACTATGGCTACACCTTC.